Given below is one TCR beta chain in context. Its antigen is not identified. The germline CDR1 and CDR2 sequences are MNHNS and SASEGT. The CDR3 contains 14 residues. The sample comes from a study of T cells expressing NK-cell markers. Whole-study context: Sorted CD3+CD56-NKG2C+, CD3+CD56+NKG2C+ and CD3+CD56+NKG2C- T cells supplied the TCR beta repertoires. There were seven HCMV-seropositive donors and one seronegative donor among the eight sequenced.

Using the 5' RACE reads, TCRdb records one entry per CDR3 protein without DNA. The data show 500,000 to 700,000 distinct CDR3 sequences, and the top ten clones hold 3% to 4.5%. Study results and caveats: HCMV specificity of expanded NKG2C+ T cell clones remained unclear.

The receptor was isolated from a man between 18 and 35 years old in good health. V gene TRBV6-1 combines with J gene TRBJ2-4; TCRdb's assignment of TRBD1 cannot be checked, as there is no DNA. The sample comprised blood T cells: a sorted CD56 or NKG2C T cell subset, CD4+ or CD8+ T cells, or bulk PBMC T cells (not recorded which). CDR3 sequence: CASRPTGSKNIQYF.